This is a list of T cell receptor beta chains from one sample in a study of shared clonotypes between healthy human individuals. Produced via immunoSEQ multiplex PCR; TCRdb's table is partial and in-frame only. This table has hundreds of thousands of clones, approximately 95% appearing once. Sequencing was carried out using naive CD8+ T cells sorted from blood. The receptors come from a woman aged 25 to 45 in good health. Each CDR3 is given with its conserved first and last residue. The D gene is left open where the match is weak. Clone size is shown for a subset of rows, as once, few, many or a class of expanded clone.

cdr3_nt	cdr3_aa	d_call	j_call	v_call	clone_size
TGTGCCAGCAGCTTGGGCGACACCATATATTTT	CASSLGDTIYF	.	TRBJ1-3	TRBV5-5	.
TGTGCCAGCAGTTACCTTGGGACAGGGAACACCGGGGAGCTGTTTTTT	CASSYLGTGNTGELFF	TRBD1	TRBJ2-2	TRBV6-5	.
TGTGCCAGTAGTATTCCGACTAGCGGGTTCACAGATACGCAGTATTTT	CASSIPTSGFTDTQYF	TRBD2	TRBJ2-3	TRBV19	.
TGTGCCAGCAGCTTTTCAGCTAGCGGGAGGCTCTACGAGCAGTACTTC	CASSFSASGRLYEQYF	TRBD2	TRBJ2-7	TRBV11-2	.
TGTGCCAGCAGCCATCCCAGGGCTAGCGGGGAACAAGAGACCCAGTACTTC	CASSHPRASGEQETQYF	.	TRBJ2-5	TRBV21-1	.
TGTGCCAGCAGCTTGGCCGAGTCAGAGACCCAGTACTTC	CASSLAESETQYF	.	TRBJ2-5	TRBV5-4	.
TGTGCCAGCAGCCTTACGCTCTCCCAAGAGACCCAGTACTTC	CASSLTLSQETQYF	.	TRBJ2-5	TRBV9	.
TGTGCCAGCACCTCGGACGCCGACTCCTACGAGCAGTACTTC	CASTSDADSYEQYF	.	TRBJ2-7	TRBV27	.
TGTGCCAGCACCAGACGAGCGGGAGGATTAACGGATGAGCAGTTCTTC	CASTRRAGGLTDEQFF	TRBD2	TRBJ2-1	TRBV28	once
TGTGCCAGCAGCCTAGCGGGGGGCGGCGAGCAGTACTTC	CASSLAGGGEQYF	TRBD2	TRBJ2-7	TRBV27	.
TGTGCCAGCAGCGCCGGACAGACGCTCTCCTCTATGGATACGCAGTATTTT	CASSAGQTLSSMDTQYF	.	TRBJ2-3	TRBV5-6	.
TGTGCCAGCACCGCCCATAGCGGGAGGGAAAACGGGGAGCTGTTTTTT	CASTAHSGRENGELFF	TRBD2	TRBJ2-2	TRBV9	once
TGTGCCAGCAGCCCCAGGACAGTGAACACTGAAGCTTTCTTT	CASSPRTVNTEAFF	.	TRBJ1-1	TRBV11-2	.
TGTGCCAGCAGCCCCGGGTTATCCTACGAGCAGTACTTC	CASSPGLSYEQYF	.	TRBJ2-7	TRBV5-5	.
TGTGCCAGCAGTTTTACCGGGACAGGGTTTAATCAGCCCCAGCATTTT	CASSFTGTGFNQPQHF	TRBD1	TRBJ1-5	TRBV6-5	.
TGTGCCAGCAGCCAAGGGACCCACAATGAGCAGTTCTTC	CASSQGTHNEQFF	.	TRBJ2-1	TRBV11-3	.
TGTGCCAGCAGTGACGTTCATAGCTCCTACGAGCAGTACTTC	CASSDVHSSYEQYF	.	TRBJ2-7	TRBV6-1	.
TGTGCCAGCAGTTCGGACTTCCGCCCCGTCAATGAGCAGTTCTTC	CASSSDFRPVNEQFF	.	TRBJ2-1	TRBV6-5	.
TGTGCCAGCACCCCTTTGATAGGGTCCTACGAGCAGTACTTC	CASTPLIGSYEQYF	.	TRBJ2-7	TRBV28	.
TGTGCCAGCAGATTGGACAGGGGTCTCACTGAAGCTTTCTTT	CASRLDRGLTEAFF	TRBD1	TRBJ1-1	TRBV7-9	.
TGTGCCAGCAGCTCCGTAACTAGAACTATTTACGAGCAGTACTTC	CASSSVTRTIYEQYF	.	TRBJ2-7	TRBV7-9	.
TGTGCCAGCAGCTTGGTGGGGCCATCCTACGAGCAGTACTTC	CASSLVGPSYEQYF	.	TRBJ2-7	TRBV11-1	.
TGTGCCATCAGTGTGTTGGCTAATGAGCAGTTCTTC	CAISVLANEQFF	.	TRBJ2-1	TRBV10-3	.
TGTGCCAGCAGCCCTGCCAGGGGTGTATATGGCTACACCTTC	CASSPARGVYGYTF	.	TRBJ1-2	TRBV11-2	.
TGTGCCACCGCTATGGGGACAGGGGGGGACGAGCAGTACTTC	CATAMGTGGDEQYF	TRBD1	TRBJ2-7	TRBV27	.
TGTGCCAGCAGCGTAGATAATATGGTCACCGGGGAGCTGTTTTTT	CASSVDNMVTGELFF	.	TRBJ2-2	TRBV9	.
TGTGCCAGCAGCCCCGGTCCGGGACTAGCGGGAGTGGATGAGCAGTTCTTC	CASSPGPGLAGVDEQFF	TRBD2	TRBJ2-1	TRBV7-9	.
TGTGCCTACACGGGACAGAGAGCCTCCTACGAGCAGTACTTC	CAYTGQRASYEQYF	TRBD1	TRBJ2-7	TRBV30	.
TGTGCCAGCAGCATCCAGACTAGCGGAGACTACGAGCAGTACTTC	CASSIQTSGDYEQYF	TRBD2	TRBJ2-7	TRBV7-9	.
TGTGCCAGCAGCCAGATAGTCAGGGGGCGTTCGGAGCAGTACTTC	CASSQIVRGRSEQYF	TRBD1	TRBJ2-7	TRBV11-3	.
TGTGCCAGCAGTTTAGTTGGGAGCACAGATACGCAGTATTTT	CASSLVGSTDTQYF	.	TRBJ2-3	TRBV28	.
TGTGCCAGCAGCCCCTCCCCCCACGAGCAGTACTTC	CASSPSPHEQYF	.	TRBJ2-7	TRBV7-9	.
TGTGCCAGCAGCTTGCCCTACGGCATGAACACTGAAGCTTTCTTT	CASSLPYGMNTEAFF	.	TRBJ1-1	TRBV5-4	.
TGTGCCAGCAGCGGCGGGTCCTACGAGCAGTACTTC	CASSGGSYEQYF	.	TRBJ2-7	TRBV7-9	few
TGTGCCAGCAGCGTAGATGGGCCTGAAGCTTTCTTT	CASSVDGPEAFF	.	TRBJ1-1	TRBV9	once
TGTGCCAGCAGCGTAGATGGAGGACAGAGCTACGAGCAGTACTTC	CASSVDGGQSYEQYF	.	TRBJ2-7	TRBV9	.
TGTGCCAGCAGTTATGGGACAGGTAGCGAGCAGTACTTC	CASSYGTGSEQYF	TRBD1	TRBJ2-7	TRBV28	.